The T cell receptor beta chain under discussion was sequenced for a study of blood T cell repertoires in COVID-19. In the study overall: Spain, Italy and the United States supplied samples that represented acute and convalescent COVID-19. Sources were T cells, B-cell-depleted T cells, or PBMCs; the material itself was cDNA or gDNA.

In the study's own analysis: Nucleated cell number was recorded as an estimate derived from reference gene primer amplification. The repertoire was sequenced with immunoSEQ multiplex PCR; TCRdb's copy has only in-frame clones and lacks some. The D gene and trimming were derived from the DNA, and the V and J assignments and clone size from that table. The sample shows tens of thousands of clones, approximately 83% of them seen only once. The germline CDR1 and CDR2 sequences are SGHVS and FNYEAQ. The CDR3 spans 15 residues. Trimming took off 6 bases at V and 0 bases at J, with 13 bases between the two ends.

Sequenced: peripheral blood. This TCR was sampled from a woman aged 60-75 years with acute or convalescent COVID-19. This chain uses TRBV7-6 with TRBJ2-3, with unresolved D. The CDR3 region has the DNA TGTGCCAGCAGGTCCAGTCAGGCAAGCACAGATACGCAGTATTTT. Its protein is CASRSSQASTDTQYF.